This TCR beta chain was sequenced during a study of blood T cell repertoires in COVID-19. V trimming: 10 bases; J trimming: 3 bases; junction bases outside the gene matches: 9. This CDR3 comprises 14 residues. The germline V gene encodes CDR1 MDHEN and CDR2 SYDVKM. Sequencing was performed with immunoSEQ multiplex PCR; in TCRdb, only in-frame clones are kept and a portion is missing. The repertoire includes around 140,000 clones, over 60% of them detected once, and 2.5% to 3% sits in the top ten. The receptor's source is a woman between 45 and 65 years old who had recovered from COVID-19. Specimen: PBMCs or T cells enriched from blood (not recorded which). V is TRBV28 and J is TRBJ2-4, with TRBD1 matching over 7 bases. The CDR3 is CAINDPGGKNIQYF. DNA of the CDR3: TGTGCCATCAATGACCCAGGGGGCAAAAACATTCAGTACTTC.